Sequencing of this T cell receptor (beta chain) was carried out in a study of T cell responses to AZD1222 COVID-19 vaccine. For the study at large: Analysis merged second doses at about 4 or about 12 weeks.

Findings and limits, study-wide: Baseline seropositives among AZD1222 recipients totaled only 5 to 7. White British ancestry dominated among donors, who included more females, and clonal diversity was possibly underestimated.

The CDR3 length is 16 residues. Looked up from germline, CDR1 is LGHNA and CDR2 is YSLEER. V shed 1 base and J shed 0 bases, with 7 bases lying between them. This clone was counted at least ten times. Its cognate antigen is unknown. TCRdb's table, derived via immunoSEQ multiplex PCR, lists solely in-frame clones and lacks some. Of 150,000 or so clones detected, 70% to 90% appear once; the ten largest clones hold 2% to 2.5%. The sequence came from an adult in good health. Source: peripheral blood, taken on day 0 of AZD1222 vaccination. The V gene is TRBV4-3, the J gene TRBJ2-6; unclear D gene. Here the CDR3 reads CASSQVGGSGANVLTF. CDR3 coding DNA: TGCGCCAGCAGCCAAGTTGGTGGCTCTGGGGCCAACGTCCTGACTTTC.